Following are 31 T cell receptor beta chains from one sample sequenced in a study of CD8 T cells in ankylosing spondylitis listed by TCRdb under 2017. The library was generated by 5' RACE. Sequencer: Illumina HiSeq 2500. Using fastp at Q25 and MiXCR, TCRdb reprocessed the public reads and kept productive beta chains. Merged by CDR3 protein, the rows form single entries marked with the most common genes and DNA. The sample has 250,000 or so distinct CDR3 sequences on record, roughly a tenth of them singletons. 6% to 8.5% of the sample rests with the top ten. The sample was blood, either unsorted or a sorted T cell fraction (not recorded which). The source is a male donor with ankylosing spondylitis or in good health (not recorded which).

This clonotype showed up many times. The rearrangement joins TRBV27 to TRBJ2-5; weak D call: TRBD2 (5 bases). Germline values: CDR1 MNHEY, CDR2 SMNVEV (reference sequence). CDR3 length: 14 residues. The V end was cut by 3 bases, the J end by 7 bases, with 15 bases between. The CDR3 protein is CASSFSGLLATQYF. As DNA, the CDR3 is TGTGCCAGCAGTTTTTCCGGACTTTTGGCGACCCAGTACTTC.

Ten or more counts support this clonotype. V is TRBV20-1 and J is TRBJ2-1; TRBD1 or TRBD2 may be the D gene (5 bases each). The CDR3 is 13 amino acids. Germline V lookup: CDR1 DFQATT, CDR2 SNEGSKA (reference sequence). In DNA form, the CDR3 reads TGCAGCGGAGAGGGGCCCCCCTACAATGAGCAGTTCTTC. Residues: CSGEGPPYNEQFF.

This clonotype was seen ten or more times. The V and J genes are TRBV25-1 and TRBJ2-6; D unresolved. The CDR3 covers 15 residues. CDR1 MGHDK and CDR2 SYGVNS come from the germline V gene. V lost 7 bases to trimming and J lost 1 base, with 11 bases between them. The CDR3 here is CASTGQKSGANVLTF. The CDR3 region has the DNA TGTGCCAGCACGGGCCAGAAGTCTGGGGCCAACGTCCTGACTTTC.

As to this clonotype: At one end the junction does not follow the germline gene, possibly because of a read error. The chain uses TRBV14 and TRBJ1-1; D is perhaps TRBD1 (5 bases). This CDR3 region has 11 residues. From germline, CDR1 is SGHDN and CDR2 FVKESK. Here the CDR3 DNA reads TGTGCCAGCAGCCAAGGGGGCAGACCGATCTTT. Its translation is CASSQGGRPIF.

In this sample, this clonotype turned up many times. The V and J genes are TRBV5-1 and TRBJ2-1; maybe TRBD1 (6 bases). V shed 3 bases and J shed 0 bases, with 13 bases lying between them. Per the germline V gene, CDR1 is SGHRS and CDR2 is YFSETQ. The CDR3 has 16 residues. In DNA form, the CDR3 reads TGCGCCAGCAGCTCCAAACAGGGTTCCTCCTACAATGAGCAGTTCTTC. Amino acids: CASSSKQGSSYNEQFF.

This clonotype was detected ten times or more. V usage is TRBV11-2 and J usage is TRBJ2-5; TRBD2 aligns across 8 bases. With 5 bases clipped from V and 6 bases from J, the junction kept 5 bases outside the gene matches. Germline CDR1 and CDR2: SGHAT and FQNNGV. CDR3 length equals 13 residues. CDR3 sequence reads: CASSLTSDKTQYF. In nucleotides, the CDR3 is TGTGCCAGCAGCCTGACTAGCGATAAGACCCAGTACTTC.

This clonotype was seen ten or more times. The J gene is TRBJ1-1, the V gene TRBV7-2, with D maybe TRBD1 (5 bases). The germline V gene encodes CDR1 SGHTA and CDR2 FQGNSA. This CDR3 has 16 residues. The V gene lost 5 bases and the J gene lost 0 bases, with 16 bases spanning the gap. The CDR3 sequence: CASSARLTAMNTEAFF. The DNA of the CDR3 is TGTGCCAGCAGCGCGCGATTGACAGCTATGAACACTGAAGCTTTCTTT. Complete variable domain (other parts from reference TRBV7-2 and TRBJ1-1): GAGVSQSPSNKVTEKGKDVELRCDPISGHTALYWYRQSLGQGLEFLIYFQGNSAPDKSGLPSDRFSAERTGGSVSTLTIQRTQQEDSAVYLCASSARLTAMNTEAFFGQGTRLTVV.

This clonotype was seen repeatedly, ten times or more. This chain joins TRBV10-3 and TRBJ1-5; TRBD1 matches at 7 bases. CDR1 and CDR2 from the germline V gene are ENHRY and SYGVKD. Trimming cost V 3 bases and J 0 bases; bases outside gene matches: 5. The CDR3 has 16 residues. DNA of the CDR3: TGTGCCATCAGTGACGGGACAGCTTATAGCAATCAGCCCCAGCATTTT. Its translation: CAISDGTAYSNQPQHF.

V is TRBV12-2 and J is TRBJ2-3; TRBD1 is taken as the D call from the table, unchecked against the DNA. TRBV12-2 is listed as a pseudogene. The CDR3 totals 16 residues. CDR3 DNA sequence: TGTGCAAGTCGCTTCGCCAACCGGGACGCCACAGATACGCAGTATTTT. Protein product: CASRFANRDATDTQYF.

The CDR3 loop reads CAWSVRTGHGLAGVETQYF. The DNA of the CDR3 is TGTGCCTGGAGTGTACGAACCGGCCATGGTCTAGCGGGGGTAGAGACCCAGTACTTC. The chain links TRBV30 to TRBJ2-5, with 10 bases matching TRBD2. The CDR3 is 19 amino acids. The J segment lost 4 bases and the V segment lost 0 bases, leaving 17 bases of the junction unmatched. In germline, CDR1 is GTSNPN, CDR2 SVGIG (reference sequence). Combining the CDR3 with reference TRBV30 and TRBJ2-5 gives the whole variable domain SQTIHQWPATLVQPVGSPLSLECTVEGTSNPNLYWYRQAAGRGLQLLFYSVGIGQISSEVPQNLSASRPQDRQFILSSKKLLLSDSGFYLCAWSVRTGHGLAGVETQYFGPGTRLLVL.

The sample holds many counts of this clonotype. The chain recombines TRBV5-5 with TRBJ1-6; 7 bases map to TRBD1. There are 15 residues in the CDR3. Germline V lookup: CDR1 SGHKS, CDR2 YYEKEE (reference sequence). V lost 3 bases, J lost 8 bases, and 8 bases stayed unmatched. The CDR3 DNA is TGTGCCAGCAGCTGGCAGGGGACAGTAGATTCACCCCTCCACTTT. It encodes CASSWQGTVDSPLHF.

This clonotype was counted at least ten times. The rearrangement uses TRBV5-1 and TRBJ1-1, with D possibly matching TRBD1 (6 bases). The V gene's germline CDR1 is SGHRS and CDR2 YFSETQ. The CDR3 has 15 residues. Trimming took 8 bases from V and 5 from J, leaving 22 bases between them. The CDR3 bases are TGCGCCAGTACGCCTACCGGGGGGCTTGGGACTGAAGCTTTCTTT. Encoded protein: CASTPTGGLGTEAFF.

The chain uses TRBV2 and TRBJ1-1, with D perhaps matching TRBD1 (6 bases). The V gene's germline CDR1 is SNHLY and CDR2 FYNNEI. The V gene lost 8 bases and the J gene lost 2 bases, with 12 bases spanning the gap. CDR3 size: 13 residues. The CDR3 loop is CASLQGRNTEAFF. CDR3 nucleotides: TGTGCCAGCCTGCAGGGGAGAAACACTGAAGCTTTCTTT.

In its sample, this clonotype was seen many times. The J gene is TRBJ2-2, the V gene TRBV4-2; 13 positions agree with TRBD2. With V trimmed by 1 base and J by 6 bases, 5 bases remained unmatched. Germline loops: CDR1 LGHNA, CDR2 YNFKEQ. The CDR3 runs 17 residues. CDR3 DNA: TGTGCCAGCAGCCAAGTCCGGACTAGCGGGGGTTCCGGGGAGCTGTTTTTT. It is translated as CASSQVRTSGGSGELFF.

The sample holds many counts of this clonotype. This chain connects TRBV20-1 to TRBJ1-4; D not certain. This CDR3 is built from 14 residues. Germline values: CDR1 DFQATT, CDR2 SNEGSKA (reference sequence). The CDR3: CASQRDATNEKLFF. The CDR3 coding sequence is TGCGCTAGCCAGCGAGATGCAACTAATGAAAAACTGTTTTTT.

This clonotype came up a few times. The rearrangement uses TRBV9 and TRBJ2-2; 9 bases are a match to TRBD1. CDR1 and CDR2 (germline): SGDLS, YYNGEE. The J segment lost 8 bases and the V segment lost 3 bases, leaving 8 bases of the junction unmatched. CDR3 length: 15 amino acids. The CDR3 is CASSDGTGPSGELFF. CDR3 sequence (DNA): TGTGCCAGCAGCGACGGGACAGGGCCATCAGGGGAGCTGTTTTTT. The whole variable domain, filled in from reference TRBV9 and TRBJ2-2, reads DSGVTQTPKHLITATGQRVTLRCSPRSGDLSVYWYQQSLDQGLQFLIQYYNGEERAKGNILERFSAQQFPDLHSELNLSSLELGDSALYFCASSDGTGPSGELFFGEGSRLTVL.

The J gene is TRBJ2-2, the V gene TRBV6-4, with D possibly matching TRBD2 (5 bases). The V end lost 3 bases, the J end lost 5 bases, and 7 bases lay between the germline ends. CDR1 and CDR2 (germline): MRHNA, SNTAGT. This CDR3 comprises 13 residues. Here the CDR3 reads CASSETGTGELFF. CDR3 sequence (DNA): TGTGCCAGCAGTGAGACGGGGACCGGGGAGCTGTTTTTT.

This clonotype was counted many times. This sequence joins TRBV4-1 and TRBJ2-7; D is possibly TRBD1 (7 bases). V was trimmed by 2 bases and J by 1 base, leaving 12 bases between them. The CDR3 length is 15 residues. Looked up from germline, CDR1 is MGHRA and CDR2 is YSYEKL. The CDR3 sequence: CASSQLTGTSYEQYF. The CDR3 DNA is TGCGCCAGCAGCCAACTGACAGGGACTTCCTACGAGCAGTACTTC.

The gene calls are TRBV5-1 and TRBJ2-6, with D hard to call. Trimming removed 0 bases from V and 0 bases from J, with 7 bases in between. The germline CDR1 and CDR2 sequences are SGHRS and YFSETQ. The CDR3 totals 16 residues. CDR3 bases: TGCGCCAGCAGCTTGGTAGCTGTCTCTGGGGCCAACGTCCTGACTTTC. Its protein product is CASSLVAVSGANVLTF.

In its sample, this clonotype was seen many times. CDR3 residues: CASSLATLNTEAFF. The DNA for the CDR3 is TGTGCCAGCAGTCTAGCAACCTTGAACACTGAAGCTTTCTTT. The rearrangement uses TRBV28 and TRBJ1-1; D remains unclear. The CDR3 contains 14 residues. Germline CDR1 reads MDHEN; CDR2 reads SYDVKM. V lost 5 bases and J 0 bases, leaving 10 bases between the germline ends.

This clonotype was counted at least ten times. The chain is built from TRBV28 and TRBJ1-2, with 9 bases matching TRBD1. The length of the CDR3 is 14 residues. J lost 8 bases, V lost 7 bases, and 11 bases had no gene match. Looked up from germline, CDR1 is MDHEN and CDR2 is SYDVKM. CDR3 in amino acids: CASTLEQGAGGYTF. CDR3 DNA: TGTGCCAGCACCCTCGAACAGGGGGCGGGAGGCTACACCTTC.

As for this clonotype: Lacking the conserved final phenylalanine or tryptophan, this CDR3 likely reflects a read error. The DNA is omitted, as the CDR3 cannot be located on it reliably, and the CDR3 follows TCRdb's listing. V and J are TRBV3-1 and TRBJ1-1; the table names TRBD1, a call not compared with the DNA. Germline loops: CDR1 LGHDT, CDR2 YNNKEL (reference sequence). Ends included, the CDR3 has 14 residues. The CDR3 is CASSQTDISTEVFL.

The sample holds many counts of this clonotype. The gene calls are TRBV20-1 and TRBJ2-5; D call uncertain. Trimming removed 0 bases from V and 2 bases from J, with 7 bases in between. The CDR3 totals 13 residues. The germline CDR1 and CDR2 sequences are DFQATT and SNEGSKA (reference sequence). The CDR3 DNA sequence: TGCAGTGCTAGAGATCTCTATCAAGAGACCCAGTACTTC. Residues: CSARDLYQETQYF.

This clonotype was seen at least ten times. This chain joins TRBV12-3 or TRBV12-4 and TRBJ1-4, with D hard to call. This CDR3 comprises 12 residues. Trimming stripped 3 bases from V and 10 bases from J, with 9 bases between. CDR3 bases: TGTGCCAGCAGTTTCTGGGAGGGAAAACTGTTTTTT. The encoded protein is CASSFWEGKLFF.

This clonotype appeared many times. The gene calls are TRBV5-1 and TRBJ1-4; TRBD1 agrees at 9 bases. The J segment lost 7 bases and the V segment lost 2 bases, leaving 9 bases of the junction unmatched. The CDR3 runs to 16 residues. CDR1 SGHRS and CDR2 YFSETQ come from the germline V gene. The CDR3 here is CASSLGTGLRVEKLFF. The CDR3 DNA reads as TGCGCCAGCAGCTTAGGGACAGGGCTCCGGGTTGAAAAACTGTTTTTT.

Many counts were recorded for this clonotype. The chain joins TRBV5-1 to TRBJ1-2, with 8 bases that match TRBD1. Germline-derived CDR1 and CDR2 are SGHRS and YFSETQ. There are 14 residues in the CDR3. The ends lost 4 bases at V and 4 bases at J; junction bases unmatched: 6. The CDR3 here is CASSTGQGLYGYTF. CDR3 DNA: TGCGCCAGCAGCACCGGACAGGGTCTCTATGGCTACACCTTC.

There are many counts of this clonotype. The chain joins TRBV5-1 to TRBJ2-1; 8 bases fit TRBD2. V dropped 4 bases and J dropped 3; count of bases not matched to a gene: 9. The CDR3 loop spans 16 amino acids. CDR1 is SGHRS and CDR2 is YFSETQ in the germline V gene. DNA of the CDR3: TGCGCCAGCAGCAGCAGAATGGCGGGGGGCTACAATGAGCAGTTCTTC. It encodes CASSSRMAGGYNEQFF.

In this sample, this clonotype turned up a few times. The genes are TRBV27 and TRBJ2-1; no definite D call. This CDR3 has 15 amino acids. Germline CDR1 and CDR2: MNHEY and SMNVEV (reference sequence). Trimming left V 0 bases short and J 10 bases short, with 16 bases between. The CDR3 DNA reads as TGTGCCAGCAGTTTATCGAGGCGCGGCCCTGGGGAGCAGTTCTTC. It is translated as CASSLSRRGPGEQFF.

This rearrangement joins TRBV3-1 to TRBJ2-6; TRBD1 might be the D (6 bases). The CDR3 is made up of 17 amino acids. CDR1 LGHDT and CDR2 YNNKEL come from the germline V gene (reference sequence). Trimming shortened V by 3 bases and J by 0 bases, and 12 bases separated the two germline ends. CDR3: CASSHPGQISGANVLTF. CDR3 DNA sequence: TGTGCCAGCAGCCATCCGGGACAAATCTCTGGGGCCAACGTCCTGACTTTC. Looking up the rest from reference TRBV3-1 and TRBJ2-6 gives the full variable domain: DTAVSQTPKYLVTQMGNDKSIKCEQNLGHDTMYWYKQDSKKFLKIMFSYNNKELIINETVPNRFSPKSPDKAHLNLHINSLELGDSAVYFCASSHPGQISGANVLTFGAGSRLTVL.

The V and J genes are TRBV19 and TRBJ2-1; tentatively, D is TRBD2 (6 bases). There are 14 residues in the CDR3. CDR1 is LNHDA and CDR2 is SQIVND in the germline V gene (reference sequence). V lost 7 bases and J lost 8, with 18 bases in between. CDR3 DNA: TGTGCCAGTAAGGTCGGAGGGTACGGAGATGAGCAGTTCTTC. Translated: CASKVGGYGDEQFF.

This clonotype occurred a few times. V is TRBV4-2 and J is TRBJ2-3, with 13 nucleotides matching TRBD2. J lost 4 bases, V lost 8 bases, and 9 bases had no gene match. The CDR3 extends over 16 amino acids. Germline loops: CDR1 LGHNA, CDR2 YNFKEQ. The CDR3 region has the DNA TGTGCCAGCGCTGGCGGACTAGCGGGGGAGTCAGATACGCAGTATTTT. Its protein product is CASAGGLAGESDTQYF.